This TCR beta chain was observed in a study of lymphopenia after photon versus proton radiotherapy. The CDR3 runs to 15 residues. The V and J ends lost 0 bases and 4 bases respectively, with 10 bases between them. Germline V gives CDR1 SGHAT, CDR2 FQNNGV. Repertoires were generated with immunoSEQ multiplex PCR, while TCRdb's copy carries only in-frame clones and drops some. Here the sample spans 37,000 or so clones, around 85% being singletons. The sequenced sample was peripheral blood, obtained from a patient treated with photon-based radiotherapy. The chain uses TRBV11-2 and TRBJ2-1; D may be TRBD2 (5 bases). The receptor's source is a man in his fifties with gastric cancer. This CDR3 is CASSLEVGGYNEQFF. The CDR3 DNA reads as TGTGCCAGCAGCTTAGAAGTCGGCGGGTACAATGAGCAGTTCTTC.